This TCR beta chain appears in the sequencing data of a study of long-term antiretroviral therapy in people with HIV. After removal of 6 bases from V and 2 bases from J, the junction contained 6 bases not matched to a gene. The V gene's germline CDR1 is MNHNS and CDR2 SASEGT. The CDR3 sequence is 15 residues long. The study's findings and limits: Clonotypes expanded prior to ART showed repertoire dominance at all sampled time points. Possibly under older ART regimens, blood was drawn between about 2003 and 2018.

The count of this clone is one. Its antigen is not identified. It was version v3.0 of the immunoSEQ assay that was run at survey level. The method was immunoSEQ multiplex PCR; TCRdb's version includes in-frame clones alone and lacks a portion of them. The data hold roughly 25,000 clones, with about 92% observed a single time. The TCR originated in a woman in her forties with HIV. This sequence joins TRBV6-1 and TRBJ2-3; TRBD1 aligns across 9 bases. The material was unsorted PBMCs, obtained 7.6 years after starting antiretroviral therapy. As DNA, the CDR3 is TGTGCCAGCAGCCAACAGGGGGCTATCACAGATACGCAGTATTTT. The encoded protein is CASSQQGAITDTQYF.